The clone carrying this T cell receptor (beta chain) was seen only a few times. This record comes from a study of blood T cell repertoires in COVID-19. Study-level information: The United States, Italy and Spain provided the acute and convalescent COVID-19 samples.

Methods used by the authors: For nucleated cells, counts were estimated from reference gene primer amplification. This table comes from immunoSEQ multiplex PCR, and its TCRdb copy is limited to in-frame clones, with some not included. V and J calls and clone size are those listed in that table; D and trimming were worked out from the DNA. Of over 150,000 clones in the sample, about 74% were seen once. The CDR3 has 13 residues. Germline V gene sequence: CDR1 LNHDA, CDR2 SQIVND (reference sequence). V was clipped by 4 bases and J by 5 bases, with 11 bases between them. The sequenced sample was peripheral blood. The sequence came from a man in his sixties with acute or convalescent COVID-19. The J gene is TRBJ1-1, the V gene TRBV19, with a weak D call TRBD1 (5 bases). CDR3 sequence: CASSNQGQTEAFF. CDR3 nucleotides: TGTGCCAGTAGTAACCAGGGTCAAACTGAAGCTTTCTTT. Together with reference TRBV19 and TRBJ1-1, the CDR3 gives the full variable domain: DGGITQSPKYLFRKEGQNVTLSCEQNLNHDAMYWYRQDPGQGLRLIYYSQIVNDFQKGDIAEGYSVSREKKESFPLTVTSAQKNPTAFYLCASSNQGQTEAFFGQGTRLTVV.